This T cell receptor beta chain was sequenced in a study of T cell responses to AZD1222 COVID-19 vaccine. Germline CDR1 is SGHRS and CDR2 is YFSETQ. V lost 0 bases and J lost 0; bases outside the gene matches: 2. CDR3 size: 17 residues. In regard to this clone: Its antigen is undetermined.

Profiled with immunoSEQ multiplex PCR; TCRdb holds only in-frame clones, not every one. The sample carries 65,000 to 80,000 clones, 90% recorded once. Notes on the study in general: Repertoires were obtained only post-peak T cell response. With dominance at 160-218 and 743-854, vaccine-associated CD4 TCRs spanned spike. Two AZD1222 doses significantly raised spike-specific TCR breadth and depth over controls.

This clonotype was sampled from an adult in good health. The rearrangement joins TRBV5-1 to TRBJ2-1; 11 positions match TRBD2. The sequences come from peripheral blood, collected on day 0 of AZD1222 vaccination. The CDR3, as DNA: TGCGCCAGCAGCTTGGTGACTAGCGGGATCTCCTACAATGAGCAGTTCTTC. Translation: CASSLVTSGISYNEQFF.